These 17 T cell receptor beta chains were all obtained from the same sample, sequenced in a study of cytomegalovirus exposure and HLA in healthy donors. The PCR made use of 60 Vbeta and 13 Jbeta primers. The method was immunoSEQ multiplex PCR; TCRdb's version includes in-frame clones alone and lacks a portion of them. The repertoire holds about 120,000 clones, with around 77% as singletons. Sequencing was done on a sample of PBMCs. The source is a man in his fifties or sixties in good health and CMV-seropositive.

The J gene is TRBJ1-1, the V gene TRBV7-2; 7 nucleotides line up with TRBD1. Germline trimming cut 0 bases from V and 11 bases from J; bases unmatched to any gene: 9. The CDR3 extends over 14 amino acids. The germline V gene encodes CDR1 SGHTA and CDR2 FQGNSA. The CDR3 is CASSLAGGPPTAFF. The CDR3 DNA is TGTGCCAGCAGCTTAGCAGGGGGCCCCCCCACGGCTTTCTTT. The full variable domain, rest sourced from reference TRBV7-2 and TRBJ1-1, is GAGVSQSPSNKVTEKGKDVELRCDPISGHTALYWYRQSLGQGLEFLIYFQGNSAPDKSGLPSDRFSAERTGGSVSTLTIQRTQQEDSAVYLCASSLAGGPPTAFFGQGTRLTVV.

The sample holds a few counts of this clone. The chain combines TRBV11-2 with TRBJ2-7, with TRBD2 matching over 8 bases. Germline CDR1 reads SGHAT; CDR2 reads FQNNGV. CDR3 length equals 17 residues. J was trimmed by 5 bases and V by 1 base; bases with no gene match: 13. The CDR3 nucleotides read TGTGCCAGCAGCTTAGTCGGGGCGGGACTAGTAGGGAACGAGCAGTACTTC. Translating gives CASSLVGAGLVGNEQYF.

The CDR3 spells CASSFVTGQGGETQYF. In DNA, the CDR3 is TGTGCCAGCAGCTTCGTAACGGGACAGGGTGGGGAGACCCAGTACTTC. The rearrangement links TRBV7-2 to TRBJ2-5; 9 positions agree with TRBD1. This CDR3 has 16 amino acids. V lost 3 bases, J lost 5 bases, and 10 bases stayed unmatched. The germline V gene encodes CDR1 SGHTA and CDR2 FQGNSA.

The rearrangement joins TRBV4-2 to TRBJ2-1; D perhaps matches TRBD1 (6 bases). Germline CDR1 and CDR2: LGHNA and YNFKEQ. V shed 3 bases and J shed 0 bases, with 21 bases lying between them. CDR3 length: 19 amino acids. This CDR3 reads CASSHSTGILQSSYNEQFF. Written as DNA, the CDR3 is TGTGCCAGCAGCCATTCGACAGGAATACTACAAAGCTCCTACAATGAGCAGTTCTTC.

The J gene is TRBJ1-5, the V gene TRBV19; 8 bases line up with TRBD1. V shed 5 bases, J shed 6 bases, and the junction held 6 bases outside the gene matches. This CDR3 region has 14 residues. Germline V CDR1 and CDR2: LNHDA, SQIVND (reference sequence). The CDR3 sequence: CASSLWTGSQPQHF. The CDR3 bases are TGTGCCAGTAGTCTATGGACAGGGAGTCAGCCCCAGCATTTT. Variable domain in full (rest from reference TRBV19 and TRBJ1-5): DGGITQSPKYLFRKEGQNVTLSCEQNLNHDAMYWYRQDPGQGLRLIYYSQIVNDFQKGDIAEGYSVSREKKESFPLTVTSAQKNPTAFYLCASSLWTGSQPQHFGDGTRLSIL.

This clone was seen just once. The rearrangement uses TRBV5-1 and TRBJ1-1, with 7 bases identical to TRBD1. The CDR3 totals 16 residues. Germline CDR1 is SGHRS and CDR2 is YFSETQ. The junction had 9 bases not matched to a gene; V was cut back by 4 bases and J by 0 bases. The CDR3 coding sequence is TGCGCCAGCAGCGACAAACCGGGACAGATGAACACTGAAGCTTTCTTT. Translated: CASSDKPGQMNTEAFF.

The rearrangement uses TRBV7-2 and TRBJ2-1; 7 nucleotides agree with TRBD1. Per the germline V gene, CDR1 is SGHTA and CDR2 is FQGNSA. V was clipped by 5 bases and J by 0 bases; unmatched bases: 10. This CDR3 comprises 17 residues. This chain's CDR3 is CASSTNRGPTSYNEQFF. CDR3 nucleotides: TGTGCCAGCAGCACGAACAGGGGACCCACCTCCTACAATGAGCAGTTCTTC.

V is TRBV30 and J is TRBJ1-2; TRBD1 matches at 8 bases. The CDR3 has 15 residues. Per germline, CDR1 GTSNPN and CDR2 SVGIG (reference sequence). V lost 0 bases and J lost 8; bases outside the gene matches: 11. CDR3 sequence (DNA): TGTGCCTGGAGTGTAACGCCGCAGGGGGCGCGGGGCTACACCTTC. The encoded protein is CAWSVTPQGARGYTF.

In its sample, this clone was seen once. This chain uses TRBV27 with TRBJ2-7, with D tentatively TRBD2 (7 bases). V was shortened by 1 base and J by 7 bases, with 11 bases between the two germline ends. Germline CDR1 reads MNHEY; CDR2 reads SMNVEV (reference sequence). CDR3 size: 13 residues. This CDR3 is CASSLLGRGEQYF. The CDR3 nucleotides read TGTGCCAGCAGTTTATTGGGGAGGGGGGAGCAGTACTTC.

The chain carries TRBV5-1 and TRBJ2-1; 8 bases map to TRBD2. The length of the CDR3 is 15 residues. With V trimmed by 4 bases and J by 9 bases, 12 bases remained unmatched. Per germline, CDR1 SGHRS and CDR2 YFSETQ. For the CDR3, the DNA is TGCGCCAGCAGCACTCCGGGACTAGTGCACGCTGAGCAGTTCTTC. It specifies CASSTPGLVHAEQFF.

The chain has TRBV30 and TRBJ2-1, with 10 bases that match TRBD2. The V segment lost 2 bases and the J segment 7 bases; nucleotides outside the gene matches: 8. This CDR3 comprises 15 residues. Germline CDR1 GTSNPN, CDR2 SVGIG (reference sequence). CDR3 residues: CAWSTKREGRNEQFF. The CDR3, as DNA: TGTGCCTGGAGTACCAAGCGGGAGGGCCGGAATGAGCAGTTCTTC. Complete variable domain (other parts from reference TRBV30 and TRBJ2-1): SQTIHQWPATLVQPVGSPLSLECTVEGTSNPNLYWYRQAAGRGLQLLFYSVGIGQISSEVPQNLSASRPQDRQFILSSKKLLLSDSGFYLCAWSTKREGRNEQFFGPGTRLTVL.

The chain carries TRBV28 and TRBJ1-5, with no clear D. The CDR3 extends over 14 amino acids. The germline gives CDR1 MDHEN, CDR2 SYDVKM. Deletions cut 6 bases from V and 6 bases from J, with 15 bases between. The CDR3 is CASSLATDFQPQHF. Here the CDR3 DNA reads TGTGCCAGCAGCCTTGCCACTGATTTTCAGCCCCAGCATTTT.

J is TRBJ2-5 and V is TRBV7-2; D gene unclear. The CDR3 consists of 12 residues. Trimming removed 5 bases at V and 5 bases at J, with 9 bases between. CDR1 SGHTA and CDR2 FQGNSA come from the germline V gene. DNA of the CDR3: TGTGCCAGCAGCCAGTCTAGGGAGACCCAGTACTTC. Translating it yields CASSQSRETQYF.

In its sample, this clone was seen once. The rearrangement links TRBV15 to TRBJ2-3, with 9 bases aligning to TRBD1. The V and J ends lost 5 bases and 6 bases, in that order; junction bases with no gene match: 9. Germline values: CDR1 LNHNV, CDR2 YYDKDF (reference sequence). This CDR3 has 15 amino acids. CDR3 sequence reads: CATSGRDRAGDTQYF. DNA for the CDR3: TGTGCCACCAGCGGGAGGGACAGGGCAGGGGATACGCAGTATTTT.

This chain connects TRBV28 to TRBJ2-6, with 10 nucleotides matching TRBD1. J gave up 2 bases and V 4 bases, and 5 bases lay outside the gene matches. The CDR3 spans 17 residues. Per the germline V gene, CDR1 is MDHEN and CDR2 is SYDVKM. CDR3 in DNA: TGTGCCAGCAGTTCCGGACAGGGGGTACCTGGGGCCAACGTCCTGACTTTC. This translates into CASSSGQGVPGANVLTF. The full variable domain, with the rest looked up from reference TRBV28 and TRBJ2-6, is DVKVTQSSRYLVKRTGEKVFLECVQDMDHENMFWYRQDPGLGLRLIYFSYDVKMKEKGDIPEGYSVSREKKERFSLILESASTNQTSMYLCASSSGQGVPGANVLTFGAGSRLTVL.

This clone was found a few times. The chain combines TRBV19 with TRBJ1-1; 11 nucleotides match TRBD1. The CDR3 covers 16 residues. After removal of 5 bases from V and 5 bases from J, the junction contained 10 bases not matched to a gene. Germline-derived CDR1 and CDR2 are LNHDA and SQIVND (reference sequence). In nucleotides, the CDR3 is TGTGCCAGTAGTCTTGATCCGGGACAGGGGGTTACTGAAGCTTTCTTT. Protein product: CASSLDPGQGVTEAFF.

The J gene is TRBJ1-4, the V gene TRBV5-1; no firm D call. Looked up from germline, CDR1 is SGHRS and CDR2 is YFSETQ. Trimming cost V 0 bases and J 3 bases, with 12 bases left between them. This CDR3 spans 16 amino acids. The CDR3 DNA reads TGCGCCAGCAGCTTGGATTCCGCCACGGCTAATGAAAAACTGTTTTTT. It specifies CASSLDSATANEKLFF.